A single T cell receptor beta chain is shown here with its context. Its antigen remains unidentified. Per-base qualities were not stored, and no clone one base away is much larger. The data belong to a study of response to subunit inactivated influenza vaccine (dated by TCRdb to the late 2010s). About the study as a whole: Deep quantitative T cell receptor repertoire profiling was used in the study to track responses to a trivalent subunit inactivated influenza vaccine. On the study overall, not on this receptor specifically: The authors proposed that each seasonal influenza vaccination may bring in only a limited number of new T cells.

Libraries were prepared through RT-PCR. TCRdb lists the instrument as Illumina HiSeq 2500. The public reads were quality trimmed at Q25 with fastp and then assembled into clones with MiXCR by TCRdb, keeping productive beta chains. Rows with one shared CDR3 protein collapse into an entry with the most common genes and DNA. Within this sample are hundreds of thousands of distinct CDR3 sequences, with around 20% of them counted one time only. The ten top clones hold approximately 10% of the sample. The receptor comes from a man between 50 and 59 years old who received an inactivated influenza vaccine. Donor details come from another sample of the same person, matched by shared clones. The sample was PBMCs from blood, taken more than 4 days after vaccination.

For the CDR3, the sequence is CASSLNQGDIQYF. Read as DNA, the sequence is TGTGCCAGCAGTTTAAATCAGGGGGACATTCAGTACTTC. The chain is made from TRBV12-3 or TRBV12-4 and TRBJ2-4; the central 7 bases match TRBD1. The CDR3, from cysteine to phenylalanine, totals 13 residues. The kept DNA is CDR3 alone, 39 bases in frame from the first base. Clipping removes 2 bases from V and 8 bases from J, with 3 as the unmatched junction base count.